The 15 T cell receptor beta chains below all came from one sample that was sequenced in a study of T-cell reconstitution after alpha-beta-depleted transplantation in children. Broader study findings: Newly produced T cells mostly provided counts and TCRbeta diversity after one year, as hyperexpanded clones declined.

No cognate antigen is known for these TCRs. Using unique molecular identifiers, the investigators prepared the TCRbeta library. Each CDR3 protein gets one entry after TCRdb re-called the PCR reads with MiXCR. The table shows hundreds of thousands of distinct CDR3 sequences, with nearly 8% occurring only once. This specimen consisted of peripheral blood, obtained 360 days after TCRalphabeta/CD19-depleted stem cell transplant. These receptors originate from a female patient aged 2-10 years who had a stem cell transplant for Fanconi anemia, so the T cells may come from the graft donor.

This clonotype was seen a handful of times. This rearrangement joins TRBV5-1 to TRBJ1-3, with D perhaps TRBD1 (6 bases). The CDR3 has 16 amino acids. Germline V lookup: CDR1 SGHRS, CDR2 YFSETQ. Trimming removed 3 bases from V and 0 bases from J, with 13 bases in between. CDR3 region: CASSWGAGRSGNTIYF. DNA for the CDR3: TGCGCCAGCAGCTGGGGGGCAGGCCGCTCTGGAAACACCATATATTTT. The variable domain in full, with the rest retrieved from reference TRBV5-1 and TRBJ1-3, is KAGVTQTPRYLIKTRGQQVTLSCSPISGHRSVSWYQQTPGQGLQFLFEYFSETQRNKGNFPGRFSGRQFSNSRSEMNVSTLELGDSALYLCASSWGAGRSGNTIYFGEGSWLTVV.

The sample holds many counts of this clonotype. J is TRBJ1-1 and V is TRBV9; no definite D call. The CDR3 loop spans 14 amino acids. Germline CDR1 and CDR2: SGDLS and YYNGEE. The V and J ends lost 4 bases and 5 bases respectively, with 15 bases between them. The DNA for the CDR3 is TGTGCCAGCAGCCTCATCTCCGCGGGGACTGAAGCTTTCTTT. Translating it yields CASSLISAGTEAFF.

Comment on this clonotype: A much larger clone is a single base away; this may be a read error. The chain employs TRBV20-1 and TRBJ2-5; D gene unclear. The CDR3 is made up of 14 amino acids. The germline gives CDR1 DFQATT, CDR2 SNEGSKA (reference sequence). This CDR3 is CSASRAGPLETHYF. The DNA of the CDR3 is TGCAGTGCTAGTCGGGCAGGACCGTTGGAGACCCATTACTTC.

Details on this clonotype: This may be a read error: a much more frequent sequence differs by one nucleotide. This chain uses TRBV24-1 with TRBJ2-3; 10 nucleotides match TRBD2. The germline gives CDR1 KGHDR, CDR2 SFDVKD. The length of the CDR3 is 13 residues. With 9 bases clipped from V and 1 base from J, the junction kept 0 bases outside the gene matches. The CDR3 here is CATGTSGTDTQYF. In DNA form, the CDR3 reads TGTGCCACCGGGACTAGCGGCACAGATACGCAGTATTTT.

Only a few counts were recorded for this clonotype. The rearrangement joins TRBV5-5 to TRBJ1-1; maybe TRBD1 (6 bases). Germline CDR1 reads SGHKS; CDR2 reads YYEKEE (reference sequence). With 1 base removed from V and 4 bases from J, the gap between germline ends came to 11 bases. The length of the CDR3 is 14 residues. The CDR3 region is CASSLRGVSTEAFF. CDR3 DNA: TGTGCCAGCAGCTTGAGGGGGGTTAGCACTGAAGCTTTCTTT. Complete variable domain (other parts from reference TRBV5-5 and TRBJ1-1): DAGVTQSPTHLIKTRGQQVTLRCSPISGHKSVSWYQQVLGQGPQFIFQYYEKEERGRGNFPDRFSARQFPNYSSELNVNALLLGDSALYLCASSLRGVSTEAFFGQGTRLTVV.

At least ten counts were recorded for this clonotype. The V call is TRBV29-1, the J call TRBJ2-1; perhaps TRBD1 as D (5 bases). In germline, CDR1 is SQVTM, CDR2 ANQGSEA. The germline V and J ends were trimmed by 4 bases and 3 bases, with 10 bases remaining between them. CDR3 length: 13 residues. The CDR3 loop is CSVAKQDYNEQFF. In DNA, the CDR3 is TGCAGCGTTGCTAAACAGGACTACAATGAGCAGTTCTTC.

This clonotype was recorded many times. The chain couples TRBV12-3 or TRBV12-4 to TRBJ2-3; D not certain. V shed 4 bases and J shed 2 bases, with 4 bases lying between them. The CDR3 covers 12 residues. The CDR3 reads CASSWDTDTQYF. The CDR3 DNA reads TGTGCCAGCAGTTGGGACACAGATACGCAGTATTTT.

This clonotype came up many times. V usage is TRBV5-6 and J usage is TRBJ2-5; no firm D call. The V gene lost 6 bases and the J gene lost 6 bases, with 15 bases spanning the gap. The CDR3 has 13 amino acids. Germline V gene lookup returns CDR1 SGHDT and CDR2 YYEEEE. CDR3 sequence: CASTSTGWKTQYF. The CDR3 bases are TGTGCCAGCACCTCGACGGGTTGGAAGACCCAGTACTTC.

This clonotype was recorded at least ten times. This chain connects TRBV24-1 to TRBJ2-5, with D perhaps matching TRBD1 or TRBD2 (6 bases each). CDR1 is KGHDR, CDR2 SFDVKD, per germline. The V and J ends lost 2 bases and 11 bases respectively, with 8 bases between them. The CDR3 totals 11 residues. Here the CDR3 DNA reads TGTGCCACCAGTGATTGGGGGGCTCAGTACTTC. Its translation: CATSDWGAQYF.

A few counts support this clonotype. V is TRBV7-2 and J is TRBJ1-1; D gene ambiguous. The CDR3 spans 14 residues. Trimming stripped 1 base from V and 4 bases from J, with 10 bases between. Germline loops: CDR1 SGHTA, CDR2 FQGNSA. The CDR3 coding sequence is TGTGCCAGCAGCTTAGAGGTGTGGGGCACTGAAGCTTTCTTT. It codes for CASSLEVWGTEAFF.

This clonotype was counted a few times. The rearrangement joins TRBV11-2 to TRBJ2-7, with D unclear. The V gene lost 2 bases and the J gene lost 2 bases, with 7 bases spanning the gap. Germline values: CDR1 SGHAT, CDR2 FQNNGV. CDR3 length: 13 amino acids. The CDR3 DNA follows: TGTGCCAGCAGCTTATGGAAGGCCTACGAGCAGTACTTC. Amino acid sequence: CASSLWKAYEQYF.

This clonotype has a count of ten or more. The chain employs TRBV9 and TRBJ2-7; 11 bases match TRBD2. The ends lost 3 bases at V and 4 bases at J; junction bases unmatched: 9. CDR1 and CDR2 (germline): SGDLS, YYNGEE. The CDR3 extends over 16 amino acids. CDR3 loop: CASSDQRTSGLYEQYF. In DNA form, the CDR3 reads TGTGCCAGCAGCGACCAGAGGACTAGCGGGTTATACGAGCAGTACTTC.

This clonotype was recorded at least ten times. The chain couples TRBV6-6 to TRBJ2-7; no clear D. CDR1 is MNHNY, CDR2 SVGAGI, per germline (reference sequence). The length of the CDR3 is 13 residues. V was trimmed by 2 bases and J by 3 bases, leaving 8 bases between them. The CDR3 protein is CASSYAEFYEQYF. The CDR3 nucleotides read TGTGCCAGCAGTTACGCTGAGTTCTACGAGCAGTACTTC.

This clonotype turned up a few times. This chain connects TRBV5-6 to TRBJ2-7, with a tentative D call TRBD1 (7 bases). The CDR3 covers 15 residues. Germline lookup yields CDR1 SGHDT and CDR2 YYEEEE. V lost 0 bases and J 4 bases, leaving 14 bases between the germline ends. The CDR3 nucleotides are TGTGCCAGCAGCTTGGAAGGAGGGGGCTATTACGAGCAGTACTTC. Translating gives CASSLEGGGYYEQYF.

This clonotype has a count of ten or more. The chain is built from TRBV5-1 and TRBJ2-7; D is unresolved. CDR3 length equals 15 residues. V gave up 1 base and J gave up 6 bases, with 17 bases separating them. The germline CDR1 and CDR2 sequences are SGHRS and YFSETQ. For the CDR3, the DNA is TGCGCCAGCAGCTTGTCAGCTAGTCCCTCCGGCGAGCAGTACTTC. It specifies CASSLSASPSGEQYF.